A single T cell receptor beta chain is shown here with its context. Antigen unknown. These data originate in a study of cytomegalovirus exposure and HLA in healthy donors. Study findings and constraints: Many donors carried some public TCRs, although rarity characterized most TCR sequences. In a later analysis, productive TCRs from donors in an Asian-associated ancestry cluster reportedly carried fewer N-insertions than the cohort mean. Sequencing had likely introduced a cluster of highly shared sequence variants as an artifact. The HLA-A and HLA-B alleles of most subjects were reportedly predicted accurately from TCR beta sequences.

The PCR was carried out with 60 Vbeta primers and 13 Jbeta primers. Here immunoSEQ multiplex PCR was the method, and the copy in TCRdb shows in-frame clones only, minus some. The sample records under 200,000 clones, about 76% being singletons. The specimen sequenced was PBMCs. This clonotype originated in a male donor in good health and CMV-seropositive.

The CDR3 loop reads CAWSVNQANYGYTF. The CDR3 nucleotides read TGTGCCTGGAGTGTAAATCAGGCTAACTATGGCTACACCTTC. The chain uses TRBV30 and TRBJ1-2, with D uncertain. The CDR3 sequence is 14 residues long. V was clipped by 0 bases and J by 0 bases, with 8 bases between them. Germline V gene data show CDR1 as GTSNPN and CDR2 as SVGIG (reference sequence). Together with reference TRBV30 and TRBJ1-2, the CDR3 gives the full variable domain: SQTIHQWPATLVQPVGSPLSLECTVEGTSNPNLYWYRQAAGRGLQLLFYSVGIGQISSEVPQNLSASRPQDRQFILSSKKLLLSDSGFYLCAWSVNQANYGYTFGSGTRLTVV.